This entry features one T cell receptor (beta chain) sequence. Sequencing involved patients with CD8+CD57+ cell expansion previously shown by flow cytometry. Each patient had severe acquired aplastic anemia. The template used for profiling TCR beta VDJ and CDR3 was genomic DNA. One entry per CDR3 protein results from TCRdb running MiXCR on the reads. The repertoire holds around 180,000 distinct CDR3 sequences, with about 44% as singletons. The data belong to a study of CD8+CD57+ T cells in acquired aplastic anemia. About the study: Average DNA yield from sorted CD4+ and CD8+ cells was approximately 3 ug.

Sequenced material: sorted CD4+, CD8+, or CD8+CD57+ T cells (not recorded which) from PBMCs. This TCR was sampled from a human donor with aplastic anemia.

CDR3 amino acids: CAISGIGRTEAFF. The DNA of the CDR3 is TGTGCCATCAGTGGGATAGGGAGGACTGAAGCTTTCTTT. The genes are TRBV10-3 and TRBJ1-1; D remains unclear. Per germline, CDR1 ENHRY and CDR2 SYGVKD. There are 13 residues in the CDR3. V dropped 4 bases and J dropped 5 bases, with 11 bases sitting between them.